This T cell receptor beta chain derives from a study of OX40 agonist ivuxolimab in advanced cancers. In the study overall: It was ivuxolimab, an agonistic anti-OX40 (CD134) antibody, that patients were treated with. A partial response was reached by three patients: one with hepatocellular carcinoma and two with cutaneous melanoma. Notes on the study in general: Expanded clones were, on average, more numerous in CD8+ T cells than in CD4+.

The CDR3 totals 13 residues. Per the germline V gene, CDR1 is SGDLS and CDR2 is YYNGEE. Germline trimming cut 3 bases from V and 7 bases from J; bases unmatched to any gene: 7. This clone was counted once. Its target is unknown. Only in-frame clones appear in the TCRdb table, and some are missing; sequencing was by immunoSEQ multiplex PCR. The data hold 55,000 to 65,000 clones, with more than 85% observed a single time. The specimen comprised CD4+ or CD8+ T cells sorted from blood, sampled in a trial of the OX40 agonist ivuxolimab. The chain carries TRBV9 and TRBJ2-7; 7 bases map to TRBD2. The source is an adult with an advanced solid tumor such as melanoma, head and neck, liver or kidney cancer. CDR3 loop: CASSGAGDQEQYF. CDR3 nucleotide sequence: TGTGCCAGCAGCGGGGCGGGGGATCAGGAGCAGTACTTC.